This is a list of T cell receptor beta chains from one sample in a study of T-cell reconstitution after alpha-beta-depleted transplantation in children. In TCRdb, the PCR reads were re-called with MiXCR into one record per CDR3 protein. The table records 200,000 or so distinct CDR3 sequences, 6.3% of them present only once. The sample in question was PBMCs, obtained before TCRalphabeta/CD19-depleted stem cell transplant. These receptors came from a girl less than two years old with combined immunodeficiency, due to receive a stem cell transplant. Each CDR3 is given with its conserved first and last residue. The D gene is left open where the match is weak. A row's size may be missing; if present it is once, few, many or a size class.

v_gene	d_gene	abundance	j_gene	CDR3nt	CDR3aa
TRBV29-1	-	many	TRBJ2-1	TGCAGCGTTGAAGGACGGCTCTCCACCTCCCCTACTTACAATGAGCAGTTCTTC	CSVEGRLSTSPTYNEQFF
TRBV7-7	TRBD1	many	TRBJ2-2	TGTGCCAGCAGTCCCGGGACAGTTAACACCGGGGAGCTGTTTTTT	CASSPGTVNTGELFF
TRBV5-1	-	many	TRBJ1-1	TGCGCCAGCAGTTCAGGGTATACTGGGACTGAAGCTTTCTTT	CASSSGYTGTEAFF
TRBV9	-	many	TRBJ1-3	TGTGCCAGCAGCGTAACGGGAAACACCATATATTTT	CASSVTGNTIYF
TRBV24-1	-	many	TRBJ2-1	TGTGCCACCAGTGATTTATTGGCGACTGAGCAGTTCTTC	CATSDLLATEQFF
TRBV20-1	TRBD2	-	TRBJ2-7	TGCAGTGCTGCAACTCCGGGACTAGCGGCTTTCCCCTTTTACGAGCAGTACTTC	CSAATPGLAAFPFYEQYF
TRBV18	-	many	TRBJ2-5	TGTGCCAGCTCACCCCGACCGCGGACCGAACAAGAGACCCAGTACTTC	CASSPRPRTEQETQYF
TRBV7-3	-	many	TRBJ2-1	TGTGCCAGCAGCCGTCTAGGGGACTACAATGAGCAGTTCTTC	CASSRLGDYNEQFF
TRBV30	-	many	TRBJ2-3	TGTGCCTGGACCCCCGACAGTACAGATACGCAGTATTTT	CAWTPDSTDTQYF
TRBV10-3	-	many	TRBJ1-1	TGTGCCACGACTTCCGTGGAGGTGGGGAACACTGAAGCTTTCTTT	CATTSVEVGNTEAFF
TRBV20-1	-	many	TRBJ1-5	TGCAGTGCTGGGTCGGGTAGCAATCAGCCCCAGCATTTT	CSAGSGSNQPQHF
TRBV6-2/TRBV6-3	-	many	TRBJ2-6	TGTGCCAGCAGTTACGGAGTAAGTGGGGCCAACGTCCTGACTTTC	CASSYGVSGANVLTF
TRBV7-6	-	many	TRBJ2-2	TGTGCCAGCAGCCACCCCTCCAATACCGGGACCGGGGAGCTGTTTTTT	CASSHPSNTGTGELFF
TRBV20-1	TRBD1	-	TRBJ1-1	TGCAGTGCTAGGCGGACAGGGGACGACACTGAAGCTTTCTTT	CSARRTGDDTEAFF
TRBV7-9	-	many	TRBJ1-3	TGTGCCAGCAGCCCGACAGCTTCTGGAAACACCATATATTTT	CASSPTASGNTIYF
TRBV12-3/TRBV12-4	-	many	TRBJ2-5	TGTGCCAGCAGTCCGGACAGTCCCCTGGGGACCCAGTACTTC	CASSPDSPLGTQYF
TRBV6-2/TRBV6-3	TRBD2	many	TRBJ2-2	TGTGCCAGCAGTTACGGAGAGCGGGGCACCGGGGAGCTGTTTTTT	CASSYGERGTGELFF
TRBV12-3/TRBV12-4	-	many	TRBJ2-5	TGTGCCAGCAGCTTATCACGAGAGACCCAGTACTTC	CASSLSRETQYF
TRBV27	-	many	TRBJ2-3	TGTGCCAGCAGTTTATATCCTAGCAGCACAGATACGCAGTATTTT	CASSLYPSSTDTQYF
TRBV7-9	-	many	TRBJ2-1	TGTGCCAGCAGCTTATCCCAGAAATTTGGTGAGCAGTTCTTC	CASSLSQKFGEQFF
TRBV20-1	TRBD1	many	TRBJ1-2	TGCAGTGCTAGAGATGTGACAGGGATTAACTATGGCTACACCTTC	CSARDVTGINYGYTF
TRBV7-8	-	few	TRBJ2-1	TGTGCCAGCAGTCCGATGGGTGGGGGGAGTAACTCCTACAATGAGCAGTTCTTC	CASSPMGGGSNSYNEQFF
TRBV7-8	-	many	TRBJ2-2	TGTGCCAGCTGGGGCGAGGAGCTGTTTTTT	CASWGEELFF
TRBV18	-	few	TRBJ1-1	TGTGCCAGCTCACCAACTACGGAGAGTGAAGCTTTCTTT	CASSPTTESEAFF
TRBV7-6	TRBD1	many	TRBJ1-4	TGTGCCAGCAGCTTCGGGGGACAGTATAATGAAAAACTGTTTTTT	CASSFGGQYNEKLFF
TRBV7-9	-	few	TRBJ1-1	TGTGCCAGCAGCTTAGTTTCCATGATGAACACTGAAGCTTTCTTT	CASSLVSMMNTEAFF
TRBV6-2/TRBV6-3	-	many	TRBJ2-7	TGTGCCAGCAGTTACTCCGGGAGCGGCTACGAGCAGTACTTC	CASSYSGSGYEQYF
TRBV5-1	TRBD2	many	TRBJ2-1	TGCGCCAGCAGCTTCCTAGCGGGGGAGGGCTACAATGAGCAGTTCTTC	CASSFLAGEGYNEQFF
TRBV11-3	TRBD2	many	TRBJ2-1	TGTGCCAGCAGCTACGGCGGGGGGGCCTACAATGAGCAGTTCTTC	CASSYGGGAYNEQFF
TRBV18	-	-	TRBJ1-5	TGTGCCAGCTCGCCGGACAGACAGAATCAGCCCCAGCATTTT	CASSPDRQNQPQHF
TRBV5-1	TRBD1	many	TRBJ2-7	TGCGCCAGCAGTCTGGGACAGGGGGGAAGCGAGCAGTACTTC	CASSLGQGGSEQYF
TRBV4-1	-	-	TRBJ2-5	TGCGCCAGCAGCCACTGGGAAGAGACCCAGTACTTC	CASSHWEETQYF
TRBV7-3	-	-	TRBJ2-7	TGTGCCAGCAGCGCCGGGGGAAACTCCTACGAGCAGTACTTC	CASSAGGNSYEQYF
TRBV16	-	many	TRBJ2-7	TGTGCCAGCAGCCCTCCGGAGGGGGCATACGAGCAGTACTTC	CASSPPEGAYEQYF
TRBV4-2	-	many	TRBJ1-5	TGTGCCAGCAGCCAAGATGAAAGCAATCAGCCCCAGCATTTT	CASSQDESNQPQHF
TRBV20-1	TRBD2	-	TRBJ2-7	TGCAGTGCCCGCGGGACTAGCGGAAACTCCTACGAGCAGTACTTC	CSARGTSGNSYEQYF
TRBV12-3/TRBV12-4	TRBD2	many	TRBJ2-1	TGTGCCAGCAGTTTTGCTAGCGGGGGAGATGAGCAGTTCTTC	CASSFASGGDEQFF
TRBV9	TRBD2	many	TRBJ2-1	TGTGCCAGCAGCCTGACTAGCGGGGGCGTGAATGAGCAGTTCTTC	CASSLTSGGVNEQFF
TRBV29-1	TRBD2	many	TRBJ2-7	TGCAGCGTACATGATTTTCGGGAGGGCGGGCTTTACTTC	CSVHDFREGGLYF
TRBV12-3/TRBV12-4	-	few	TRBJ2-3	TGTGCCAGCAGTTCCGACAGGACGGACACAGATACGCAGTATTTT	CASSSDRTDTDTQYF
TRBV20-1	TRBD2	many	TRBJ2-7	TGCAGTGCTAGGGTCGAGGGAGGGAATTTCTACGAGCAGTACTTC	CSARVEGGNFYEQYF
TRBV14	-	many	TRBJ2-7	TGTGCCAGCAGCCCGATGGTGCGGAGGGACGAGCAGTACTTC	CASSPMVRRDEQYF
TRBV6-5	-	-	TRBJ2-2	TGTGCCAGCAGTTACTCGGGGCCCGGGGAGCTGTTTTTT	CASSYSGPGELFF
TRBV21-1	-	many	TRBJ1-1	TGTGCCAGCAGCAGTCAGCTTTTCGTAATGAACACTGAAGCTTTCTTT	CASSSQLFVMNTEAFF
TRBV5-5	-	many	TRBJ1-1	TGTGCCAGCAGCTTAGAAGAACCTCGCCTTATGAACACTGAAGCTTTCTTT	CASSLEEPRLMNTEAFF
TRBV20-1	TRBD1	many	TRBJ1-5	TGCAGTGCTCTCCGGACAGGGTGGACCCAGCATTTT	CSALRTGWTQHF
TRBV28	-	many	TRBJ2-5	TGTGCCAGCAGCCGCGATAGACCGGAAGAGACCCAGTACTTC	CASSRDRPEETQYF
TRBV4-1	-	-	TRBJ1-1	TGCGCCAGCAGCCATGGCAGGATGAACACTGAAGCTTTCTTT	CASSHGRMNTEAFF
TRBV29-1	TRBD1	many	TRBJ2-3	TGCAGCGTTGAGTTTGATGCGCGGGACAGGGTCACAGATACGCAGTATTTT	CSVEFDARDRVTDTQYF
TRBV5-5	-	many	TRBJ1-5	TGTGCCAGCAGCTTGGCCGGGGGATCGGGCACACAGCCCCAGCATTTT	CASSLAGGSGTQPQHF
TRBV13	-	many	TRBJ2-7	TGTGCCAGCAGCTATAGCGACCTCTCCTACGAGCAGTACTTC	CASSYSDLSYEQYF